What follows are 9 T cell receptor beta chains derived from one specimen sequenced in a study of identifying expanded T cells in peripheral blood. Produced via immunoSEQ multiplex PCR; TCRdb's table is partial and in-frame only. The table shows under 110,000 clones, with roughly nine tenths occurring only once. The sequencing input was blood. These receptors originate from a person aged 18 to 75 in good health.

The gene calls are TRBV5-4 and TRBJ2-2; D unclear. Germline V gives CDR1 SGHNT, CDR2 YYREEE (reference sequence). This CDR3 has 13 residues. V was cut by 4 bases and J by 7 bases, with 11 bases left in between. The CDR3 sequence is CASSQTPSGELFF. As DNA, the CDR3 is TGTGCCAGCAGCCAAACACCCAGCGGGGAGCTGTTTTTT.

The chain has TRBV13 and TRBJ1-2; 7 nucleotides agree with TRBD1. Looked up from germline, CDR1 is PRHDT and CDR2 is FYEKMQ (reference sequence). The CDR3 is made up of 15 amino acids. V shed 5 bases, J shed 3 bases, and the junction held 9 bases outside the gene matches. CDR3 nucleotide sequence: TGTGCCAGCAGCCCTTCGGACAGGACTTACTATGGCTACACCTTC. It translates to CASSPSDRTYYGYTF.

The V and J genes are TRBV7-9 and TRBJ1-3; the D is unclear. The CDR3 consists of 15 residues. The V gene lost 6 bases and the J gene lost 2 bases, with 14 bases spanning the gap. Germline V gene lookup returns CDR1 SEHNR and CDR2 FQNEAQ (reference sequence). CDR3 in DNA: TGTGCCAGCAGTCGTACGGTGCTGGCTGGAAACACCATATATTTT. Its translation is CASSRTVLAGNTIYF.

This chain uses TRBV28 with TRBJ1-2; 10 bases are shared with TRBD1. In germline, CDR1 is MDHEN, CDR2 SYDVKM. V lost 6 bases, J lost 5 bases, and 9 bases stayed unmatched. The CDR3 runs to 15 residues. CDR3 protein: CASRNTGTGDYGYTF. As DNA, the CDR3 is TGTGCCAGCAGGAATACCGGGACAGGGGATTATGGCTACACCTTC.

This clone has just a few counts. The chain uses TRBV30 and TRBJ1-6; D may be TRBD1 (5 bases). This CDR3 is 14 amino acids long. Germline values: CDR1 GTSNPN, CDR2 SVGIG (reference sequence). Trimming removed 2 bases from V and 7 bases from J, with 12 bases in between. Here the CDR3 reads CAWSRWGNNSPLHF. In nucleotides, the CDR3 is TGTGCCTGGAGTAGGTGGGGGAACAATTCACCCCTCCACTTT. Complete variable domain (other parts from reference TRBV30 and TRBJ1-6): SQTIHQWPATLVQPVGSPLSLECTVEGTSNPNLYWYRQAAGRGLQLLFYSVGIGQISSEVPQNLSASRPQDRQFILSSKKLLLSDSGFYLCAWSRWGNNSPLHFGNGTRLTVT.

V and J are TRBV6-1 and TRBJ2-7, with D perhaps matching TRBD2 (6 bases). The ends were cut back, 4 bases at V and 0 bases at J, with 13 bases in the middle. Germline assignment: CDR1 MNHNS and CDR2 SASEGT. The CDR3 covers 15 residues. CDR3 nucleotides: TGTGCCAGCAGTGTGGAGGACGGGAGCTCCTACGAGCAGTACTTC. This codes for CASSVEDGSSYEQYF.

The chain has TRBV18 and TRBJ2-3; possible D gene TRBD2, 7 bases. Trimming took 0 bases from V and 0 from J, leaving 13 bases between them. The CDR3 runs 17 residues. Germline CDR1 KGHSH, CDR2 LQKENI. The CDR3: CASSPPTRGHSTDTQYF. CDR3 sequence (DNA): TGTGCCAGCTCACCACCGACGCGGGGGCACAGCACAGATACGCAGTATTTT.

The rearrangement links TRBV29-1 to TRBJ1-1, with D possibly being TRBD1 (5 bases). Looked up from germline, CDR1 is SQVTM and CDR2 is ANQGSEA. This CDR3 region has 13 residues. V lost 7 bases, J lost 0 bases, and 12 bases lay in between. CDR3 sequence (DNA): TGCAGCGCCAAAGACAGAGTGAACACTGAAGCTTTCTTT. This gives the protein CSAKDRVNTEAFF.

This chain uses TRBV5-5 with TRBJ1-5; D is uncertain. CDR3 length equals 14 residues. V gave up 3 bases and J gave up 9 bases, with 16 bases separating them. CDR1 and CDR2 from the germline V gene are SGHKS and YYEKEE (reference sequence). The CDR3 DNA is TGTGCCAGCAGCTCCGAGATTACTATTCGGCCCCAGCATTTT. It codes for CASSSEITIRPQHF.